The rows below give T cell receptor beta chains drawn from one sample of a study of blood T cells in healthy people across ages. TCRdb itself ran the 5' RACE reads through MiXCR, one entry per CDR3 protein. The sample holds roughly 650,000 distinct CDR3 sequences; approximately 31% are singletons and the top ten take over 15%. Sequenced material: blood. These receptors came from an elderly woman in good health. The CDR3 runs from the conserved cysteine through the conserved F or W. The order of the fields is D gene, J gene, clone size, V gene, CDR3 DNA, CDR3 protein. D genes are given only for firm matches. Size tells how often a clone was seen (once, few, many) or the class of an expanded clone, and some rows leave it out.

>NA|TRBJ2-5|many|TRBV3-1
TGTGCCAGCAGCCAATTAGGAGAACAAGAGACCCAGTACTTC
CASSQLGEQETQYF
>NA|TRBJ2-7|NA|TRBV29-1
TGCAGCGTTGAAGGGCGGGGAATGGGGCAGTACTTC
CSVEGRGMGQYF
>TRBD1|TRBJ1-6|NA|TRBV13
TGTGCCAGCAGCTTGGCCGGACAGGGGCATAATTCACCCCTCCACTTT
CASSLAGQGHNSPLHF
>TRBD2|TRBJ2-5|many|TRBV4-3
TGCGCCAGCAGCCAAGGTCCTAGCGGGCAAGAGACCCAGTACTTC
CASSQGPSGQETQYF
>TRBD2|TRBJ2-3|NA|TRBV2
TGTGCCAGCAGTGAAGCGCTAGGACTAGCGACAGATACGCAGTATTTT
CASSEALGLATDTQYF
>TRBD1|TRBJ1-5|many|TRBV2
TGTGCCAGCAGTGAGGGGACAGGGAGGGGCAATCAGCCCCAGCATTTT
CASSEGTGRGNQPQHF
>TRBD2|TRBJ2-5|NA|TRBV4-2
TGTGCCAGCAGCCAAGAAGGACTAGAATGGACCCAGTACTTC
CASSQEGLEWTQYF
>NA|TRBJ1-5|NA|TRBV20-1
TGCAGTGCCCGCGCCCCCGGGGAAGAGCCCCAGCATTTT
CSARAPGEEPQHF
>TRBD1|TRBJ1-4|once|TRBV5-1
TGCGCCAGCAGCTTGGGCGGGACAGCTAATGAAAAACTGTTTTTT
CASSLGGTANEKLFF
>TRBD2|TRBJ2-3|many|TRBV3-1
TGTGCCTGCTCCCCGGGTGGGAGGGGCACAGATACGCAGTATTTT
CACSPGGRGTDTQYF
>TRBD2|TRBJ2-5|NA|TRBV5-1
TGCGCCGGCAGCAGGACAACTAGCGGGGGGATTAATGAGCAGTACTTC
CAGSRTTSGGINEQYF
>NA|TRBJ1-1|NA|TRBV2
TGTGCCAGCAGATTTAAGACAGTGAACACTGAAGCTTTCTTT
CASRFKTVNTEAFF
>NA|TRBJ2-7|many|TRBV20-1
TGCAGTGCCCCAACCGGGGCAGGGCTTGCCTACGAGCAGTACTTC
CSAPTGAGLAYEQYF
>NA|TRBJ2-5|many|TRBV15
TGTGCCACCAGCAGAGATATAGGTCCAGAGACCCAGTACTTC
CATSRDIGPETQYF
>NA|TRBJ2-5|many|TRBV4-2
TGTGCCAGCAGCCAAGTTCTTGCGGCACGAGAGACCCAGTACTTC
CASSQVLAARETQYF
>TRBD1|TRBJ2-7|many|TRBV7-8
TGTGCCAGCAGCTTAGACAGGGGGCACGTCGGATCCTACGAGCAGTACTTC
CASSLDRGHVGSYEQYF
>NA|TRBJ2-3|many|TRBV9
TGTGCCAGCAGCACCGGACCCGAGTACACAGATACGCAGTATTTT
CASSTGPEYTDTQYF
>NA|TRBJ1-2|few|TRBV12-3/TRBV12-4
TGTGCCAGCAGCCGAGCCGGACAGAACTATGGCTACACCTTC
CASSRAGQNYGYTF
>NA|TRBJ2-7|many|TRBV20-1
TGCAGTGCTAGAGATCGGAGAGGGACCATCTACGAGCAGTACTTC
CSARDRRGTIYEQYF
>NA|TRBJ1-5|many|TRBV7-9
TGTGCCAGCAGCCCTGTAGAGGATCAGCCCCAGCATTTT
CASSPVEDQPQHF
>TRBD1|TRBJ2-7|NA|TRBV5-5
TGTGCCAGCAGCTTGGGCGGGACAGGGGGCGACGAGCAGTACTTC
CASSLGGTGGDEQYF
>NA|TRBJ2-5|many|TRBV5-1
TGCGCCAGCAGCCCCATGGGGAATTTTGGGGGCGAGACCCAGTACTTC
CASSPMGNFGGETQYF
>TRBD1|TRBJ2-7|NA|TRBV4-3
TGCGCCAGCAGCCAAGATAGTTTGGGGTACGCGGGACAGGGGGCCGGGGACTACGAGCAGTACTTC
CASSQDSLGYAGQGAGDYEQYF
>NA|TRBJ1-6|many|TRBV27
TGTGCCAGCAGTTTTCTCCAAGGACCTGTAATTAGTTCACCCCTCCACTTT
CASSFLQGPVISSPLHF
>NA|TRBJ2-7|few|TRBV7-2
TGTGCCAGCAGCAAACAGGGTTTCGAGCAGTACTTC
CASSKQGFEQYF
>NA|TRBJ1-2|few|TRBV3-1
TGTGCCAGCAGCCAAGAACAGGTCCACTCTTATGGCTACACCTTC
CASSQEQVHSYGYTF
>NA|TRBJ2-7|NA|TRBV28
TGTGCCAGCAGGGGGCCGGGGAATTCATACGAGCAGTACTTC
CASRGPGNSYEQYF
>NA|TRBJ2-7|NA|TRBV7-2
TGTGCCAACAGCTTTGGCTACGAGCAGTACTTC
CANSFGYEQYF
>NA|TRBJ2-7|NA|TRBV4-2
TGTGCCAGCAGCCAAGGAGGTCCTGCTAGCGCATCCTACGAGCAGTACTTC
CASSQGGPASASYEQYF
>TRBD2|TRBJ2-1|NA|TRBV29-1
TGCAGCGGTCTAGCGGGGATTAGCTCCTACAATGAGCAGTTCTTC
CSGLAGISSYNEQFF
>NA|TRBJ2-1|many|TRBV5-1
TGCGCCAGCAGCTTGGGCCAGGGGTACGGGTATGAGCAGTTCTTC
CASSLGQGYGYEQFF
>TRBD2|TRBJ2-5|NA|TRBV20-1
TGCAGTGCTAGAGATAGGCGGGGGGGTATCGAGACCCAGTACTTC
CSARDRRGGIETQYF
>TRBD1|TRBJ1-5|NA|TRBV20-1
TGCAGTGCCCTGAGGGGCAGGGGGAATCAGCCCCAGCATTTT
CSALRGRGNQPQHF
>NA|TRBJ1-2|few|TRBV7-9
TGTGCCAGCAGCTTATCCGCAGCTGTGGGTTGCACCTTC
CASSLSAAVGCTF
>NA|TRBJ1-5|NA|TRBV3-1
TGTGCCAGCAGCCGGTCTCACAATCAGCCCCAGCATTTT
CASSRSHNQPQHF
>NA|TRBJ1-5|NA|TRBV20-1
TGCAGTGCTTCGCATGAGAGCAATCAGCCCCAGCATTTT
CSASHESNQPQHF
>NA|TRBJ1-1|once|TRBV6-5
TGTGCCAGCAGTTACCTTGGACACTTGAACACTGAAGCTTTCTTT
CASSYLGHLNTEAFF